Listed here are 23 T cell receptor beta chains from one sample, sequenced in a study of T cells in localized non-small cell lung cancer. Generated by immunoSEQ multiplex PCR, the TCRdb table keeps only in-frame clones and is missing some. The repertoire includes around 94,000 clones, roughly 87% of them detected once, and about 16% sits in the top ten. This specimen consisted of peripheral blood, obtained before any cancer treatment. All receptors come from a man aged 35-75 years with stage I squamous cell lung carcinoma.

The chain combines TRBV7-9 with TRBJ2-2; D gene ambiguous. V was cut by 1 base and J by 5 bases, with 11 bases left in between. The CDR3 is 15 amino acids. In germline, CDR1 is SEHNR, CDR2 FQNEAQ (reference sequence). CDR3: CASSLGVGSTGELFF. CDR3 bases: TGTGCCAGCAGCTTAGGGGTCGGGTCGACCGGGGAGCTGTTTTTT.

This clone was counted only a few times. This chain links TRBV5-4 with TRBJ1-2; 7 nucleotides match TRBD1. This CDR3 is built from 13 residues. Per germline, CDR1 SGHNT and CDR2 YYREEE (reference sequence). Trimming took 0 bases from V and 7 from J; bases not matched to a gene: 3. The CDR3 DNA is TGTGCCAGCAGCTTGGACAGGGGAGGTGGCTACACCTTC. Its protein product is CASSLDRGGGYTF. The whole variable domain, remainder taken from reference TRBV5-4 and TRBJ1-2, is ETGVTQSPTHLIKTRGQQVTLRCSSQSGHNTVSWYQQALGQGPQFIFQYYREEENGRGNFPPRFSGLQFPNYSSELNVNALELDDSALYLCASSLDRGGGYTFGSGTRLTVV.

This clone was counted a single time. The chain joins TRBV7-9 to TRBJ2-2; no firm D call. The CDR3 has 13 residues. Germline CDR1 SEHNR, CDR2 FQNEAQ (reference sequence). V gave up 5 bases and J gave up 4 bases, with 8 bases separating them. The CDR3 protein is CASSPRVTGELFF. The CDR3, as DNA: TGTGCCAGCAGCCCCCGTGTCACCGGGGAGCTGTTTTTT.

The V gene is TRBV6-1, the J gene TRBJ2-7, with TRBD1 matching 7 bases. The CDR3 totals 16 residues. CDR1 and CDR2 (germline): MNHNS, SASEGT. V dropped 3 bases and J dropped 0; count of bases not matched to a gene: 8. The CDR3 is CASSERPGTDSYEQYF. The CDR3 region has the DNA TGTGCCAGCAGTGAGCGACCCGGGACAGACTCCTACGAGCAGTACTTC.

The genes are TRBV13 and TRBJ2-1, with 10 bases aligning to TRBD2. This CDR3 region has 15 residues. The V segment lost 4 bases and the J segment 8 bases; nucleotides outside the gene matches: 8. CDR1 and CDR2 from the germline V gene are PRHDT and FYEKMQ (reference sequence). The chain's CDR3 is CASSSSSGGPHEQFF. Written as DNA, the CDR3 is TGTGCCAGCAGCTCTTCTAGCGGGGGCCCCCATGAGCAGTTCTTC.

The chain couples TRBV10-1 to TRBJ1-2, with D possibly TRBD1 on 5 matching bases. Trimming left V 0 bases short and J 4 bases short, with 15 bases between. Germline assignment: CDR1 WNHNN and CDR2 SYGVQD (reference sequence). This CDR3 has 16 residues. The CDR3 spells CASSESLGQGAYGYTF. CDR3 coding DNA: TGCGCCAGCAGTGAGTCGCTGGGGCAGGGCGCCTATGGCTACACCTTC.

This chain uses TRBV28 with TRBJ1-2, with D perhaps matching TRBD1 (6 bases). Trimming removed 7 bases at V and 4 bases at J, with 10 bases between. Germline CDR1 and CDR2: MDHEN and SYDVKM. CDR3 length: 12 residues. The CDR3 bases are TGTGCCAGCAAACAGGGTACCTATGGCTACACCTTC. Translating gives CASKQGTYGYTF.

DNA for the CDR3: TGCGCCAGCAGCTACGACAATAGCAATCAGCCCCAGCATTTT. It is translated as CASSYDNSNQPQHF. V is TRBV4-1 and J is TRBJ1-5; the D is unclear. V dropped 5 bases and J dropped 0 bases, with 8 bases sitting between them. CDR1 MGHRA and CDR2 YSYEKL come from the germline V gene. This CDR3 region has 14 residues.

The rearrangement uses TRBV28 and TRBJ1-3, with TRBD1 matching 7 bases. J lost 2 bases, V lost 7 bases, and 5 bases had no gene match. Germline loops: CDR1 MDHEN, CDR2 SYDVKM. The CDR3 covers 14 residues. CDR3 bases: TGTGCCAGCACCCCTGGGACAGCTGGAAACACCATATATTTT. It translates to CASTPGTAGNTIYF.

This clone was counted between two and nine times. V usage is TRBV5-1 and J usage is TRBJ2-2; D is unclear. This CDR3 contains 13 residues. Germline CDR1 and CDR2: SGHRS and YFSETQ. The V end was cut by 4 bases, the J end by 5 bases, with 9 bases between. CDR3 sequence reads: CASSAQWTGELFF. CDR3 DNA: TGCGCCAGCAGCGCTCAGTGGACCGGGGAGCTGTTTTTT.

The CDR3 region has the DNA TGTGCCAGCAGCAACCGGGCTGCTGAAAAACTGTTTTTT. Encoded protein: CASSNRAAEKLFF. The chain employs TRBV5-6 and TRBJ1-4; D remains ambiguous. Germline V CDR1 and CDR2: SGHDT, YYEEEE. The length of the CDR3 is 13 residues. The V gene lost 4 bases and the J gene lost 7 bases, with 11 bases spanning the gap. The variable domain in full, with the rest retrieved from reference TRBV5-6 and TRBJ1-4, is DAGVTQSPTHLIKTRGQQVTLRCSPKSGHDTVSWYQQALGQGPQFIFQYYEEEERQRGNFPDRFSGHQFPNYSSELNVNALLLGDSALYLCASSNRAAEKLFFGSGTQLSVL.

The chain links TRBV7-2 to TRBJ1-2; 10 positions agree with TRBD1. Germline V gene lookup returns CDR1 SGHTA and CDR2 FQGNSA. The CDR3 spans 14 residues. V gave up 8 bases and J gave up 4 bases; unmatched junction bases: 7. The CDR3: CASVRTGGPYGYTF. In DNA, the CDR3 is TGTGCCAGCGTTCGGACAGGGGGTCCCTATGGCTACACCTTC. The full variable domain, completed using reference TRBV7-2 and TRBJ1-2, is GAGVSQSPSNKVTEKGKDVELRCDPISGHTALYWYRQSLGQGLEFLIYFQGNSAPDKSGLPSDRFSAERTGGSVSTLTIQRTQQEDSAVYLCASVRTGGPYGYTFGSGTRLTVV.

The chain combines TRBV29-1 with TRBJ2-2; 8 bases match TRBD2. V gave up 2 bases and J gave up 3 bases; unmatched junction bases: 11. From germline, CDR1 is SQVTM and CDR2 ANQGSEA. This CDR3 contains 17 residues. The CDR3 region is CSVESPGRGPDTGELFF. In DNA form, the CDR3 reads TGCAGCGTTGAATCCCCCGGGAGGGGTCCGGACACCGGGGAGCTGTTTTTT.

The rearrangement joins TRBV29-1 to TRBJ2-3; D perhaps matches TRBD1 (5 bases). The CDR3 is 13 amino acids. Germline V gene sequence: CDR1 SQVTM, CDR2 ANQGSEA. Trimming shortened V by 3 bases and J by 4 bases, and 11 bases separated the two germline ends. In DNA, the CDR3 is TGCAGCGTTGAGGGTCAGGGTCCAGATACGCAGTATTTT. This encodes CSVEGQGPDTQYF.

This CDR3 reads CASSLDGGILGETQYF. CDR3 nucleotide sequence: TGTGCCAGCAGCTTAGATGGGGGGATCTTAGGAGAGACCCAGTACTTC. This chain joins TRBV7-9 and TRBJ2-5; D possibly corresponds to TRBD2 (6 bases). CDR1 is SEHNR, CDR2 FQNEAQ, per germline (reference sequence). The CDR3 length is 16 residues. The germline V and J ends were trimmed by 1 base and 4 bases, with 16 bases remaining between them.

The chain uses TRBV27 and TRBJ2-3; 7 positions agree with TRBD2. Per the germline V gene, CDR1 is MNHEY and CDR2 is SMNVEV (reference sequence). J lost 2 bases, V lost 1 base, and 21 bases had no gene match. The CDR3 is 21 amino acids. The CDR3 DNA sequence: TGTGCCAGCAGTTTATATCGAGGGCCCGGGACCGGACTAGTAGTCACAGATACGCAGTATTTT. It translates to CASSLYRGPGTGLVVTDTQYF.

The chain uses TRBV27 and TRBJ1-2; TRBD1 agrees at 7 bases. The CDR3 has 16 amino acids. Germline CDR1 reads MNHEY; CDR2 reads SMNVEV (reference sequence). Germline trimming cut 0 bases from V and 0 bases from J; bases unmatched to any gene: 4. The CDR3 region is CASSLSGGTANYGYTF. The CDR3 coding sequence is TGTGCCAGCAGTTTATCGGGCGGGACAGCTAACTATGGCTACACCTTC.

The chain has TRBV2 and TRBJ1-1; D perhaps matches TRBD1 (6 bases). The germline V gene encodes CDR1 SNHLY and CDR2 FYNNEI. Trimming removed 6 bases at V and 0 bases at J, with 8 bases between. The CDR3 has 13 amino acids. CDR3 amino acids: CASSRTVNTEAFF. DNA for the CDR3: TGTGCCAGCAGCCGGACAGTGAACACTGAAGCTTTCTTT.

This rearrangement joins TRBV6-5 to TRBJ2-5; 7 bases align to TRBD1. J was trimmed by 7 bases and V by 6 bases; bases with no gene match: 14. The germline V gene has CDR1 MNHEY and CDR2 SVGAGI. This CDR3 has 15 residues. The CDR3 loop reads CASRPPQGRGGTQYF. CDR3 nucleotide sequence: TGTGCCAGCAGGCCACCACAGGGGCGTGGGGGGACCCAGTACTTC.

The gene calls are TRBV7-9 and TRBJ2-7; D unclear. CDR1 and CDR2 from the germline V gene are SEHNR and FQNEAQ (reference sequence). V shed 3 bases and J shed 0 bases, with 3 bases lying between them. The CDR3 totals 12 residues. CDR3 amino acids: CASSFASYEQYF. In nucleotides, the CDR3 is TGTGCCAGCAGCTTTGCCTCCTACGAGCAGTACTTC.

The chain uses TRBV5-4 and TRBJ2-2, with 7 bases lining up with TRBD1. The V and J ends lost 4 bases and 1 base, in that order; junction bases with no gene match: 4. The CDR3 runs 15 residues. The germline V gene encodes CDR1 SGHNT and CDR2 YYREEE (reference sequence). CDR3 region: CASSTRQGNTGELFF. Written as DNA, the CDR3 is TGTGCCAGCAGCACTCGACAGGGGAACACCGGGGAGCTGTTTTTT.

The chain uses TRBV7-9 and TRBJ1-4, with D perhaps matching TRBD1 (5 bases). Germline V lookup: CDR1 SEHNR, CDR2 FQNEAQ (reference sequence). The CDR3 extends over 15 amino acids. Trimming took 5 bases from V and 7 from J, leaving 17 bases between them. The CDR3 region is CASSRLPQGSEKLFF. The CDR3 DNA is TGTGCCAGCAGCCGCCTCCCCCAGGGAAGTGAAAAACTGTTTTTT.

The V and J genes are TRBV6-6 and TRBJ1-1, with TRBD1 matching over 10 bases. The CDR3 contains 14 residues. Trimming at V came to 11 bases and at J to 6 bases, leaving 12 bases not matched to a gene. Per germline, CDR1 MNHNY and CDR2 SVGAGI (reference sequence). The DNA of the CDR3 is TGTGCCGGCGCCCGGGACAGGGGTCGACCTGAAGCTTTCTTT. This encodes CAGARDRGRPEAFF.